The table lists the clone carrying this T cell receptor (beta chain) with a count of one. This sample was included in a study of blood T cell repertoires in COVID-19. For the study at large: Some COVID-19 samples were acute and others convalescent; all came from the United States, Italy and Spain. T cells, B-cell-depleted T cells, or PBMCs supplied cDNA or gDNA.

The CDR3 is 13 amino acids. Trimming cost V 8 bases and J 8 bases, with 18 bases left between them. Germline CDR1 and CDR2: MNHEY and SVGAGI. In the original analysis: It was from reference gene primer amplification that nucleated cell counts were estimated. The protocol was immunoSEQ multiplex PCR, while the TCRdb copy is restricted to in-frame clones and leaves out a portion. V, J and clone size are those of that table, while D and trimming were read from the DNA. This sample yields some 33,000 clones, of which around 80% are seen a single time; more than 10% belongs to the top ten. The sequence derives from a human donor in a cohort sampled during active COVID-19. The chain recombines TRBV6-5 with TRBJ1-2; D not resolved. The sequenced material came from peripheral blood. CDR3 DNA sequence: TGTGCCAGCCGGGAGGTGGGGAAGGGCGGCTACACCTTC. This sequence encodes CASREVGKGGYTF.